Listed below are T cell receptor beta chains from one sample, sequenced in a study of T cells in Graves' hyperthyroidism and ophthalmopathy. TCRdb re-analysed the multiplex PCR reads in MiXCR, keeping a single row per CDR3 protein. The data show tens of thousands of distinct CDR3 sequences, with roughly 50% seen just once and about 6.2% held by the top ten. The specimen sequenced was blood. Every receptor here comes from a woman aged 45-65 years with Graves' hyperthyroidism that later progressed to Graves' ophthalmopathy. Both conserved end residues are part of each CDR3. D genes are given only for firm matches. Expanded clones are given a class, and other clones once, few, many or no size at all.

d_gene: TRBD2
abundance: medium-sized
v_gene: TRBV29-1
j_gene: TRBJ2-5
CDR3aa: CSAPSGRTQETQYF
CDR3nt: TGCAGCGCCCCTAGCGGGAGGACCCAAGAGACCCAGTACTTC

d_gene: TRBD1
abundance: -
v_gene: TRBV20-1
j_gene: TRBJ1-4
CDR3aa: CSARRGQEKLFF
CDR3nt: TGCAGTGCTAGAAGGGGGCAGGAAAAACTGTTTTTT

d_gene: -
abundance: medium-sized
v_gene: TRBV20-1
j_gene: TRBJ1-5
CDR3aa: CSARESNQPQHF
CDR3nt: TGCAGTGCTAGAGAAAGCAATCAGCCCCAGCATTTT

d_gene: TRBD1
abundance: -
v_gene: TRBV9
j_gene: TRBJ2-1
CDR3aa: CASSALGQGGRGSYNEQFF
CDR3nt: TGTGCCAGCAGTGCTCTCGGACAGGGGGGGCGCGGGAGCTACAATGAGCAGTTCTTC

d_gene: -
abundance: -
v_gene: TRBV7-6
j_gene: TRBJ1-2
CDR3aa: CASSLVGRDGYTF
CDR3nt: TGTGCCAGCAGCTTGGTGGGGCGTGATGGCTACACCTTC

d_gene: -
abundance: -
v_gene: TRBV9
j_gene: TRBJ1-3
CDR3aa: CASSPTGSGSGNTIYF
CDR3nt: TGTGCCAGCAGCCCCACCGGATCAGGGTCTGGAAACACCATATATTTT

d_gene: -
abundance: once
v_gene: TRBV29-1
j_gene: TRBJ2-3
CDR3aa: CSVERARGTQYF
CDR3nt: TGCAGCGTTGAGCGGGCACGGGGTACGCAGTATTTT

d_gene: -
abundance: -
v_gene: TRBV20-1
j_gene: TRBJ2-3
CDR3aa: CSLKKVGTGNEQYF
CDR3nt: TGCAGTCTCAAGAAAGTAGGGACCGGTAATGAGCAGTATTTT

d_gene: TRBD1
abundance: many
v_gene: TRBV5-6
j_gene: TRBJ1-2
CDR3aa: CASSRAGTGYGYTF
CDR3nt: TGTGCCAGCAGCCGGGCCGGGACAGGGTACGGCTACACCTTC

d_gene: -
abundance: many
v_gene: TRBV7-2
j_gene: TRBJ2-3
CDR3aa: CASSQALLYTDTQYF
CDR3nt: TGTGCCAGCAGCCAGGCACTACTCTACACAGATACGCAGTATTTT

d_gene: -
abundance: many
v_gene: TRBV20-1
j_gene: TRBJ1-6
CDR3aa: CSARGLGDWNSPLHF
CDR3nt: TGCAGTGCTAGAGGACTTGGGGATTGGAATTCACCCCTCCACTTT

d_gene: -
abundance: -
v_gene: TRBV20-1
j_gene: TRBJ2-3
CDR3aa: CSARVSLGWSSDTQYF
CDR3nt: TGCAGTGCTAGAGTCTCTTTGGGGTGGAGCTCAGATACGCAGTATTTT

d_gene: TRBD2
abundance: many
v_gene: TRBV7-2
j_gene: TRBJ2-3
CDR3aa: CASSLSACGRSTQYF
CDR3nt: TGTGCCAGCAGCCTTAGTGCTTGCGGGAGGAGTACGCAGTATTTT

d_gene: TRBD2
abundance: many
v_gene: TRBV5-1
j_gene: TRBJ2-3
CDR3aa: CASSGTTGLAGSTDTQYF
CDR3nt: TGCGCCAGCAGCGGAACTACGGGACTAGCGGGAAGCACAGATACGCAGTATTTT

d_gene: -
abundance: many
v_gene: TRBV20-1
j_gene: TRBJ2-4
CDR3aa: CSARNPTAKNIQYF
CDR3nt: TGCAGTGCTAGAAACCCAACGGCCAAAAACATTCAGTACTTC

d_gene: TRBD1
abundance: many
v_gene: TRBV5-1
j_gene: TRBJ2-7
CDR3aa: CASSRQGGYEQYF
CDR3nt: TGCGCCAGCAGTCGACAGGGTGGCTACGAGCAGTACTTC

d_gene: TRBD1
abundance: many
v_gene: TRBV19
j_gene: TRBJ1-2
CDR3aa: CASSIGQGAAYGYTF
CDR3nt: TGTGCCAGTAGTATAGGACAGGGGGCGGCCTATGGCTACACCTTC

d_gene: -
abundance: -
v_gene: TRBV4-2
j_gene: TRBJ2-1
CDR3aa: CASSQDPGGTLYNEQFF
CDR3nt: TGTGCCAGCAGCCAAGATCCTGGCGGGACACTCTACAATGAGCAGTTCTTC

d_gene: -
abundance: -
v_gene: TRBV11-2
j_gene: TRBJ2-3
CDR3aa: CASSLDRFDNEQYF
CDR3nt: TGTGCCAGCAGCTTAGATCGTTTCGACAATGAGCAGTATTTT

d_gene: -
abundance: medium-sized
v_gene: TRBV4-1
j_gene: TRBJ1-1
CDR3aa: CASRKGQADTEAFF
CDR3nt: TGCGCCAGCCGGAAGGGGCAGGCCGACACTGAAGCTTTCTTT

d_gene: -
abundance: medium-sized
v_gene: TRBV19
j_gene: TRBJ1-6
CDR3aa: CATKRQGTHSPLHF
CDR3nt: TGTGCCACCAAGAGGCAGGGCACGCATTCACCCCTCCACTTT

d_gene: TRBD1
abundance: few
v_gene: TRBV4-3
j_gene: TRBJ2-5
CDR3aa: CASSQKGQGRETQYF
CDR3nt: TGCGCCAGCAGCCAGAAGGGACAGGGGCGCGAGACCCAGTACTTC

d_gene: TRBD1
abundance: many
v_gene: TRBV30
j_gene: TRBJ2-7
CDR3aa: CAWSYKGQGYEQYF
CDR3nt: TGTGCCTGGAGTTATAAGGGACAGGGCTACGAGCAGTACTTC

d_gene: TRBD2
abundance: -
v_gene: TRBV7-9
j_gene: TRBJ2-5
CDR3aa: CASSSGLAGVWETQYF
CDR3nt: TGTGCCAGCAGCTCGGGACTAGCGGGAGTCTGGGAGACCCAGTACTTC

d_gene: TRBD2
abundance: -
v_gene: TRBV7-6
j_gene: TRBJ2-1
CDR3aa: CASSLPSPSGRQTKYNEQFF
CDR3nt: TGTGCCAGCAGCCTCCCGAGCCCTAGCGGGAGGCAGACAAAATACAATGAGCAGTTCTTC

d_gene: -
abundance: many
v_gene: TRBV5-4
j_gene: TRBJ2-1
CDR3aa: CASRKDYRAKDEQFF
CDR3nt: TGTGCCAGCAGAAAGGACTACAGAGCTAAGGATGAGCAGTTCTTC

d_gene: -
abundance: -
v_gene: TRBV3-1
j_gene: TRBJ1-6
CDR3aa: CASSQGQNLKGWSRDSPLHF
CDR3nt: TGTGCCAGCAGCCAAGGCCAGAACTTGAAGGGTTGGAGTCGGGATTCACCCCTCCACTTT

d_gene: -
abundance: many
v_gene: TRBV6-1
j_gene: TRBJ2-3
CDR3aa: CASALGPDRTDTQYF
CDR3nt: TGTGCCAGCGCCCTCGGACCGGACCGCACAGATACGCAGTATTTT

d_gene: -
abundance: once
v_gene: TRBV29-1
j_gene: TRBJ1-5
CDR3aa: CSVRGGNNQPQHF
CDR3nt: TGCAGCGTTAGGGGCGGGAACAATCAGCCCCAGCATTTT

d_gene: -
abundance: many
v_gene: TRBV5-8
j_gene: TRBJ2-7
CDR3aa: CASSVRTAPGEQYF
CDR3nt: TGTGCCAGCAGCGTCCGGACAGCCCCTGGGGAGCAGTACTTC

d_gene: TRBD2
abundance: many
v_gene: TRBV5-1
j_gene: TRBJ2-5
CDR3aa: CASSLVGGGSQETQYF
CDR3nt: TGCGCCAGCAGCTTGGTCGGCGGGGGGAGCCAAGAGACCCAGTACTTC

d_gene: -
abundance: many
v_gene: TRBV19
j_gene: TRBJ1-3
CDR3aa: CASSSSSGNTIYF
CDR3nt: TGTGCCAGTAGTTCGAGCTCTGGAAACACCATATATTTT

d_gene: -
abundance: many
v_gene: TRBV11-2
j_gene: TRBJ2-3
CDR3aa: CATGRMSSTSTDTQYF
CDR3nt: TGTGCCACGGGTAGGATGTCGTCCACTAGCACAGATACGCAGTATTTT

d_gene: -
abundance: many
v_gene: TRBV7-6
j_gene: TRBJ2-2
CDR3aa: CASSLDQGGNTGELFF
CDR3nt: TGTGCCAGCAGCTTAGATCAGGGAGGTAACACCGGGGAGCTGTTTTTT

d_gene: -
abundance: many
v_gene: TRBV6-7
j_gene: TRBJ2-7
CDR3aa: CASSYWTHHSEQYF
CDR3nt: TGTGCCAGCAGTTACTGGACGCACCACTCCGAGCAGTACTTC

d_gene: TRBD1
abundance: -
v_gene: TRBV7-9
j_gene: TRBJ2-7
CDR3aa: CASSRGTGEHEQYF
CDR3nt: TGTGCCAGCAGCCGTGGGACAGGGGAGCACGAGCAGTACTTC

d_gene: TRBD1
abundance: -
v_gene: TRBV24-1
j_gene: TRBJ1-2
CDR3aa: CATSDGQGNYGYTF
CDR3nt: TGTGCCACCAGTGATGGACAGGGGAACTATGGCTACACCTTC

d_gene: -
abundance: -
v_gene: TRBV20-1
j_gene: TRBJ2-7
CDR3aa: CSARWDSGIGEQYF
CDR3nt: TGCAGTGCTAGATGGGACAGCGGGATTGGCGAGCAGTACTTC

d_gene: -
abundance: many
v_gene: TRBV6-1
j_gene: TRBJ2-1
CDR3aa: CASSEGTTSYNEQFF
CDR3nt: TGTGCCAGCAGTGAAGGGACTACCTCCTACAATGAGCAGTTCTTC

d_gene: -
abundance: -
v_gene: TRBV5-1
j_gene: TRBJ2-3
CDR3aa: CASSLSGVVDTQYF
CDR3nt: TGCGCCAGCAGCTTGTCGGGGGTTGTAGATACGCAGTATTTT

d_gene: -
abundance: -
v_gene: TRBV2
j_gene: TRBJ1-2
CDR3aa: CASRPSGRPNNGYTF
CDR3nt: TGTGCCAGCAGACCTAGCGGGAGGCCGAACAATGGCTACACCTTC

d_gene: -
abundance: -
v_gene: TRBV20-1
j_gene: TRBJ2-7
CDR3aa: CSAIDGFSYEQYF
CDR3nt: TGCAGTGCAATCGACGGTTTCTCCTACGAGCAGTACTTC

d_gene: -
abundance: -
v_gene: TRBV7-2
j_gene: TRBJ2-1
CDR3aa: CASSLGPGSEQFF
CDR3nt: TGTGCCAGCAGCTTAGGCCCGGGGAGCGAGCAGTTCTTC

d_gene: TRBD2
abundance: many
v_gene: TRBV19
j_gene: TRBJ2-1
CDR3aa: CASSLLTVAGGYDEQFF
CDR3nt: TGTGCCAGTAGTCTCCTTACGGTAGCGGGAGGGTATGATGAGCAGTTCTTC

d_gene: -
abundance: many
v_gene: TRBV12-3/TRBV12-4
j_gene: TRBJ2-1
CDR3aa: CASSLRINEQFF
CDR3nt: TGTGCCAGCAGTTTGAGAATCAATGAGCAGTTCTTC

d_gene: -
abundance: -
v_gene: TRBV2
j_gene: TRBJ2-5
CDR3aa: CASSEGYLRETQYF
CDR3nt: TGTGCCAGCAGTGAAGGGTACCTACGGGAGACCCAGTACTTC

d_gene: -
abundance: medium-sized
v_gene: TRBV20-1
j_gene: TRBJ2-3
CDR3aa: CSARAAGRTDTQYF
CDR3nt: TGCAGTGCTAGAGCGGCGGGACGCACAGATACGCAGTATTTT

d_gene: TRBD1
abundance: -
v_gene: TRBV19
j_gene: TRBJ2-2
CDR3aa: CASSRTGGIGELFF
CDR3nt: TGTGCCAGTAGTCGGACAGGGGGCATCGGGGAGCTGTTTTTT

d_gene: -
abundance: medium-sized
v_gene: TRBV20-1
j_gene: TRBJ2-7
CDR3aa: CSANVGGNYEQYF
CDR3nt: TGCAGTGCTAACGTAGGAGGAAACTACGAGCAGTACTTC

d_gene: TRBD1
abundance: many
v_gene: TRBV13
j_gene: TRBJ2-7
CDR3aa: CASSPGDRGPYEQYF
CDR3nt: TGTGCCAGCAGCCCAGGGGACAGGGGGCCCTACGAGCAGTACTTC

d_gene: TRBD2
abundance: -
v_gene: TRBV20-1
j_gene: TRBJ2-1
CDR3aa: CSATGTSGRADLSYNEQFF
CDR3nt: TGCAGTGCTACCGGGACTAGCGGGAGGGCCGATTTAAGCTACAATGAGCAGTTCTTC

d_gene: TRBD2
abundance: -
v_gene: TRBV5-4
j_gene: TRBJ2-5
CDR3aa: CASSLRLAGGTQYF
CDR3nt: TGTGCCAGCAGCTTGCGACTAGCGGGAGGGACCCAGTACTTC

d_gene: -
abundance: -
v_gene: TRBV6-2/TRBV6-3
j_gene: TRBJ1-6
CDR3aa: CASSFDRDSPLHF
CDR3nt: TGTGCCAGCAGCTTCGACAGAGATTCACCCCTCCACTTT

d_gene: TRBD2
abundance: -
v_gene: TRBV30
j_gene: TRBJ2-3
CDR3aa: CAWDKTGLATDTQYF
CDR3nt: TGTGCCTGGGACAAAACGGGACTAGCGACAGATACGCAGTATTTT

d_gene: -
abundance: few
v_gene: TRBV18
j_gene: TRBJ1-2
CDR3aa: CASSGPEGEGGYTF
CDR3nt: TGTGCCAGCTCAGGCCCCGAAGGGGAGGGAGGCTACACCTTC